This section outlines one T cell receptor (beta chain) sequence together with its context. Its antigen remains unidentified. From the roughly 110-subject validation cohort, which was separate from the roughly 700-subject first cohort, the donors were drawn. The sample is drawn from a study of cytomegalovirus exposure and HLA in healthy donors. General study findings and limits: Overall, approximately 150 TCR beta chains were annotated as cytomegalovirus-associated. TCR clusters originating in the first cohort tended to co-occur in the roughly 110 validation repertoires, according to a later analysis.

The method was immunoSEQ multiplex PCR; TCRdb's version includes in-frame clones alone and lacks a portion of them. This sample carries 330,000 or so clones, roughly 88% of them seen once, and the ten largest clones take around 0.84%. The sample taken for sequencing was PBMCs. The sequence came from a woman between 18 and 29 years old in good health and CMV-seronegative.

This CDR3 is CASSQGQARPGELFF. Here the CDR3 DNA reads TGCGCCAGCAGCCAAGGACAGGCCCGGCCCGGGGAGCTGTTTTTT. The chain uses TRBV4-3 and TRBJ2-2, with a possible D match to TRBD1 (6 bases). The V end lost 1 base, the J end lost 6 bases, and 12 bases lay between the germline ends. Germline assignment: CDR1 LGHNA and CDR2 YSLEER. The CDR3 contains 15 residues.